Sequencing of this T cell receptor beta chain was carried out in a study of cytomegalovirus exposure and HLA in healthy donors. J gave up 4 bases and V 6 bases, and 13 bases lay outside the gene matches. Germline V CDR1 and CDR2: SGHVS, FQNEAQ. There are 17 residues in the CDR3. With 60 Vbeta and 13 Jbeta primers, the PCR was carried out. Method: immunoSEQ multiplex PCR; TCRdb's copy keeps in-frame clones and lacks some. The data show 180,000 or so clones, 82% seen once. The TCR originated in a woman aged 50 to 65 in good health and CMV-seropositive. The chain is built from TRBV7-8 and TRBJ1-2; TRBD1 agrees at 11 bases. The sample was PBMCs. The CDR3 nucleotides read TGTGCCAGCAGTTCTCGAGGGGGACAGGGGGTTTTCTATGGCTACACCTTC. This translates into CASSSRGGQGVFYGYTF.